These 21 T cell receptor beta chains were all obtained from the same sample, sequenced in a study of cytomegalovirus exposure and HLA in healthy donors. Clones were read by immunoSEQ multiplex PCR, and TCRdb kept only the in-frame ones, dropping some. The table shows 200,000 to 250,000 clones, with around 90% occurring only once. What was sequenced was PBMCs. The receptors come from a young woman in good health and CMV-seronegative.

CDR3 bases: TGTGCCAGCAGTGAGTACAGGGGGCTCGGCACTGAAGCTTTCTTT. Amino acids: CASSEYRGLGTEAFF. The gene calls are TRBV25-1 and TRBJ1-1; 9 positions match TRBD1. Germline V gives CDR1 MGHDK, CDR2 SYGVNS. There are 15 residues in the CDR3. Trimming removed 3 bases from V and 4 bases from J; junction bases left unmatched: 6.

This chain uses TRBV20-1 with TRBJ2-1; no definite D call. In germline, CDR1 is DFQATT, CDR2 SNEGSKA (reference sequence). The V end lost 3 bases, the J end lost 7 bases, and 7 bases lay between the germline ends. This CDR3 has 11 residues. CDR3 sequence reads: CSASGYNEQFF. DNA for the CDR3: TGCAGTGCTAGCGGTTATAATGAGCAGTTCTTC.

The genes are TRBV5-1 and TRBJ2-1, with 11 bases aligning to TRBD2. The J segment lost 4 bases and the V segment lost 3 bases, leaving 9 bases of the junction unmatched. CDR1 and CDR2 from the germline V gene are SGHRS and YFSETQ. This CDR3 has 17 amino acids. CDR3 coding DNA: TGCGCCAGCAGCTCAGGAACTAGCGGGAGATGGTACAATGAGCAGTTCTTC. Amino acids: CASSSGTSGRWYNEQFF.

The gene calls are TRBV11-2 and TRBJ2-3, with 9 positions matching TRBD2. The CDR3 extends over 14 amino acids. The V gene end was trimmed by 5 bases and the J gene end by 4 bases; junction bases not matched to a gene: 4. Germline loops: CDR1 SGHAT, CDR2 FQNNGV. CDR3: CASSPGLASDTQYF. The CDR3 nucleotides are TGTGCCAGCAGCCCTGGACTAGCGTCAGATACGCAGTATTTT.

This clone was observed a single time. The chain couples TRBV7-9 to TRBJ2-3; D perhaps matches TRBD2 (6 bases). CDR1 is SEHNR, CDR2 FQNEAQ, per germline (reference sequence). V dropped 0 bases and J dropped 2 bases, with 12 bases sitting between them. CDR3 length: 16 residues. Here the CDR3 reads CASSLALAVPTDTQYF. The CDR3 coding sequence is TGTGCCAGCAGCTTAGCGTTAGCGGTGCCCACAGATACGCAGTATTTT.

The gene calls are TRBV19 and TRBJ2-5, with TRBD2 matching over 7 bases. The J segment lost 5 bases and the V segment lost 6 bases, leaving 6 bases of the junction unmatched. The CDR3 is 13 residues long. The germline V gene encodes CDR1 LNHDA and CDR2 SQIVND (reference sequence). The DNA for the CDR3 is TGTGCCAGTAGAAGTAGCGGGTCGGAGACCCAGTACTTC. It encodes CASRSSGSETQYF. Full variable domain (remainder filled in from reference TRBV19 and TRBJ2-5): DGGITQSPKYLFRKEGQNVTLSCEQNLNHDAMYWYRQDPGQGLRLIYYSQIVNDFQKGDIAEGYSVSREKKESFPLTVTSAQKNPTAFYLCASRSSGSETQYFGPGTRLLVL.

The chain couples TRBV13 to TRBJ2-5; D is unclear. Germline lookup yields CDR1 PRHDT and CDR2 FYEKMQ (reference sequence). Trimming shortened V by 5 bases and J by 7 bases, and 14 bases separated the two germline ends. This CDR3 has 13 amino acids. The DNA of the CDR3 is TGTGCCAGCAGCCTCGCCGGTCCGGGGACCCAGTACTTC. Its protein is CASSLAGPGTQYF.

The V call is TRBV7-3, the J call TRBJ2-3, with D possibly TRBD2 on 7 matching bases. V shed 4 bases and J shed 5 bases, with 13 bases lying between them. CDR1 SGHTA and CDR2 FQGTGA come from the germline V gene. The CDR3 has 14 residues. The CDR3 protein is CASSYRGGGDTQYF. Here the CDR3 DNA reads TGTGCCAGCAGCTACCGGGGAGGGGGAGATACGCAGTATTTT.

The V call is TRBV6-1, the J call TRBJ1-6; no firm D call. V dropped 6 bases and J dropped 7 bases, with 16 bases sitting between them. There are 15 residues in the CDR3. Germline values: CDR1 MNHNS, CDR2 SASEGT. The DNA of the CDR3 is TGTGCCAGCAGGGCCTCAGCGGGCGCCAATTCACCCCTCCACTTT. Translation: CASRASAGANSPLHF.

J is TRBJ2-7 and V is TRBV27; 8 bases map to TRBD2. CDR1 is MNHEY, CDR2 SMNVEV, per germline (reference sequence). The V gene end was trimmed by 6 bases and the J gene end by 0 bases; junction bases not matched to a gene: 7. The CDR3 consists of 15 residues. The CDR3: CASSDLAGSSYEQYF. In DNA, the CDR3 is TGTGCCAGCAGCGATTTAGCGGGGAGCTCCTACGAGCAGTACTTC.

CDR3 region: CASSESRVNQPQHF. The CDR3 DNA reads as TGTGCCAGCAGTGAGTCGAGGGTCAATCAGCCCCAGCATTTT. The V call is TRBV6-4, the J call TRBJ1-5; D gene unclear. With 3 bases removed from V and 3 bases from J, the gap between germline ends came to 9 bases. This CDR3 region has 14 residues. From germline, CDR1 is MRHNA and CDR2 SNTAGT.

The CDR3 loop is CASSRDRGITEAFF. CDR3 nucleotides: TGTGCCAGCAGCCGGGACAGGGGGATCACTGAAGCTTTCTTT. The J gene is TRBJ1-1, the V gene TRBV6-5, with 11 positions matching TRBD1. The CDR3 covers 14 residues. V lost 6 bases to trimming and J lost 4 bases; unmatched junction nucleotides: 4. Germline-derived CDR1 and CDR2 are MNHEY and SVGAGI.

The chain carries TRBV27 and TRBJ1-3; 9 positions agree with TRBD1. Germline V gene lookup returns CDR1 MNHEY and CDR2 SMNVEV (reference sequence). V was clipped by 4 bases and J by 0 bases; unmatched bases: 10. The CDR3 is made up of 18 amino acids. The CDR3 protein is CASSWSWTGVLSGNTIYF. The CDR3 nucleotides read TGTGCCAGCAGTTGGTCGTGGACAGGGGTACTCTCTGGAAACACCATATATTTT.

The chain is built from TRBV14 and TRBJ2-7; 10 bases are shared with TRBD2. The CDR3 is 17 residues long. The germline CDR1 and CDR2 sequences are SGHDN and FVKESK. With V trimmed by 4 bases and J by 3 bases, 12 bases remained unmatched. The CDR3 DNA sequence: TGTGCCAGCAGCCGAGGCGGAGGAGCGGGAGGGCTCTACGAGCAGTACTTC. Encoded protein: CASSRGGGAGGLYEQYF.

V gene TRBV19 combines with J gene TRBJ1-5, with 7 bases lining up with TRBD1. The J segment lost 2 bases and the V segment lost 2 bases, leaving 3 bases of the junction unmatched. This CDR3 is built from 15 residues. Germline-derived CDR1 and CDR2 are LNHDA and SQIVND (reference sequence). The CDR3, as DNA: TGTGCCAGTAGTATACGACAGGGTTGCAATCAGCCCCAGCATTTT. This sequence encodes CASSIRQGCNQPQHF.

The chain links TRBV6-5 to TRBJ2-2, with 8 bases aligning to TRBD2. CDR3 length: 14 residues. CDR1 and CDR2 (germline): MNHEY, SVGAGI. Losses at the gene ends were 6 bases for V and 6 bases for J; bases not matched to a gene: 6. The CDR3 DNA follows: TGTGCCAGCAGCACCGGGACTAGGGCCGGGGAGCTGTTTTTT. Its translation is CASSTGTRAGELFF.

This chain joins TRBV18 and TRBJ2-3; 12 bases map to TRBD2. The CDR3 is 16 residues long. V gave up 3 bases and J gave up 3 bases; unmatched junction bases: 4. The germline CDR1 and CDR2 sequences are KGHSH and LQKENI. The CDR3 coding sequence is TGTGCCAGCTCACCGTATGGGACTAGCGGGACAGATACGCAGTATTTT. As protein: CASSPYGTSGTDTQYF.

The count of this clone is one. This chain links TRBV5-1 with TRBJ1-1; D unresolved. Trimming took 4 bases from V and 2 from J, leaving 9 bases between them. This CDR3 has 13 residues. In germline, CDR1 is SGHRS, CDR2 YFSETQ. The CDR3 bases are TGCGCCAGCAGCCCAACAGAAAACACTGAAGCTTTCTTT. Its translation: CASSPTENTEAFF.

The chain employs TRBV7-8 and TRBJ2-5; tentatively, D is TRBD2 (7 bases). CDR1 is SGHVS and CDR2 is FQNEAQ in the germline V gene. Between the trimmed V and J ends, which lost 5 bases and 1 base, there was a span of 17 bases. This CDR3 is 16 amino acids long. The DNA for the CDR3 is TGTGCCAGCAGCCAATACAGTGCGGGGGCCCAAGAGACCCAGTACTTC. It yields the protein CASSQYSAGAQETQYF. The full variable domain, its missing parts supplied by reference TRBV7-8 and TRBJ2-5, is GAGVSQSPRYKVAKRGQDVALRCDPISGHVSLFWYQQALGQGPEFLTYFQNEAQLDKSGLPSDRFFAERPEGSVSTLKIQRTQQEDSAVYLCASSQYSAGAQETQYFGPGTRLLVL.

This rearrangement joins TRBV28 to TRBJ2-7; D is perhaps TRBD2 (5 bases). V dropped 2 bases and J dropped 2 bases, with 13 bases sitting between them. Germline V gene lookup returns CDR1 MDHEN and CDR2 SYDVKM. The CDR3 is made up of 15 amino acids. The CDR3 nucleotides are TGTGCCAGCAGTTTAGATCGGAGGAGAACCTACGAGCAGTACTTC. This gives the protein CASSLDRRRTYEQYF.

The V and J genes are TRBV27 and TRBJ1-1; TRBD1 might be the D (5 bases). CDR3 size: 14 residues. Per germline, CDR1 MNHEY and CDR2 SMNVEV (reference sequence). Trimming left V 3 bases short and J 0 bases short, with 8 bases between. The CDR3 region is CASSFRGMNTEAFF. DNA for the CDR3: TGTGCCAGCAGTTTTAGGGGCATGAACACTGAAGCTTTCTTT.